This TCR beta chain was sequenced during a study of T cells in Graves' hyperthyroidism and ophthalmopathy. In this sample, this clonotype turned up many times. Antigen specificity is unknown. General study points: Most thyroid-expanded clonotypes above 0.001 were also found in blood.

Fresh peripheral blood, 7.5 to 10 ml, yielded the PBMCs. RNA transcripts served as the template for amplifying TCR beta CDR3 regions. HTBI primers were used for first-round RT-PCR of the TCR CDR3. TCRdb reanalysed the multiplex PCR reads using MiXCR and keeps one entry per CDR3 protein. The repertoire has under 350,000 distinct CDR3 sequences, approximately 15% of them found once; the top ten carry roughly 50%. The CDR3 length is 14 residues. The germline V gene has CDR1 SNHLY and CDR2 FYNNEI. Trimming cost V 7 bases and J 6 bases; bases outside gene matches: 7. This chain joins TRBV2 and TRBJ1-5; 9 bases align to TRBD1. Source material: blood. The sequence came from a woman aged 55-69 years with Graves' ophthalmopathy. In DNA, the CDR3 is TGTGCCAGCACGGGACAGGGCCCAGGTCAGCCCCAGCATTTT. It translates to CASTGQGPGQPQHF.